Below, 12 T cell receptor beta chains from the same sample are listed, as sequenced in a study of blood T cells in healthy people across ages (dated by TCRdb to the mid-2010s). Library preparation used 5' RACE. TCRdb names Illumina HiSeq 2500 as the instrument used. The second PCR ran for roughly 7 to 11 cycles and used a J-beta primer mix along with a sample-barcoded 5' primer. TCRdb passed the public sequencing reads through fastp at Q25 and MiXCR, retaining productive beta sequences. Each entry is one CDR3 protein sequence, shown with its most common DNA and genes. The sample profile shows 1.5 million or so distinct CDR3 sequences; about 43% of them were found once. Jointly, the top ten make up roughly 8.2% of the sample. The sample taken for sequencing was blood. The receptors stem from a woman younger than 35 in good health.

This clonotype came up once. The chain combines TRBV10-3 with TRBJ1-1; maybe TRBD1 (6 bases). The germline gives CDR1 ENHRY, CDR2 SYGVKD. V lost 4 bases, J lost 5 bases, and 11 bases lay in between. The CDR3 loop spans 13 amino acids. The CDR3 region has the DNA TGTGCCATCAGTGCACAACAGGGTACTGAAGCTTTCTTT. Translated: CAISAQQGTEAFF.

This clonotype appeared a single time. The chain employs TRBV18 and TRBJ2-1; no reliable D call. This CDR3 is 15 amino acids long. CDR1 is KGHSH and CDR2 is LQKENI in the germline V gene. The V end was cut by 3 bases, the J end by 6 bases, with 15 bases between. CDR3 protein: CASSPPERSGNEQFF. In DNA, the CDR3 is TGTGCCAGCTCACCGCCAGAGAGGTCCGGCAATGAGCAGTTCTTC.

The V call is TRBV27, the J call TRBJ2-1, with TRBD1 as a possible D gene (7 bases). The DNA end is a closer match to TRBJ2-7, so the J assignment may be wrong. CDR1 is MNHEY and CDR2 is SMNVEV in the germline V gene (reference sequence). This CDR3 spans 16 amino acids. Here the CDR3 reads CASSGGQTHSYNEQYF. CDR3 in DNA: TGTGCCAGCAGCGGGGGACAGACTCACTCCTACAATGAGCAGTACTTC.

About this clonotype itself: This could be a read error, since a much larger clone is one nucleotide away. This chain connects TRBV5-1 to TRBJ2-6; TRBD1 matches at 9 bases. Per germline, CDR1 SGHRS and CDR2 YFSETQ. CDR3 length: 17 residues. This chain's CDR3 is CAGSLGQGSSGANVLTF. In DNA form, the CDR3 reads TGCGCCGGCAGCTTGGGACAGGGTAGCTCTGGGGCCAACGTCCTGACTTTC. The complete variable domain, with remaining parts taken from reference TRBV5-1 and TRBJ2-6, reads KAGVTQTPRYLIKTRGQQVTLSCSPISGHRSVSWYQQTPGQGLQFLFEYFSETQRNKGNFPGRFSGRQFSNSRSEMNVSTLELGDSALYLCAGSLGQGSSGANVLTFGAGSRLTVL.

The chain recombines TRBV12-3 or TRBV12-4 with TRBJ2-4, with 13 bases matching TRBD2. Unmatched junction bases numbered 10, after V lost 4 bases and J lost 13 bases. The CDR3 sequence is 15 residues long. CDR3 region: CASSSRTSGSGEQYF. CDR3 coding DNA: TGTGCCAGCAGTTCAAGGACTAGCGGGAGCGGGGAGCAGTACTTC.

V and J are TRBV20-1 and TRBJ2-1, with 9 positions matching TRBD2. V lost 1 base, J lost 4 bases, and 8 bases stayed unmatched. Germline assignment: CDR1 DFQATT and CDR2 SNEGSKA (reference sequence). The CDR3 spans 16 residues. The CDR3 loop is CSARVERGVVYNEQFF. As DNA, the CDR3 is TGCAGTGCTAGAGTGGAGCGGGGGGTGGTTTACAATGAGCAGTTCTTC.

The gene calls are TRBV28 and TRBJ2-3; 8 nucleotides match TRBD2. Germline CDR1 MDHEN, CDR2 SYDVKM. The V and J ends lost 5 bases and 1 base, in that order; junction bases with no gene match: 8. This CDR3 has 16 amino acids. In DNA form, the CDR3 reads TGTGCCAGCAGTCCCCACGGGGGGGGGCGCACAGATACGCAGTATTTT. It specifies CASSPHGGGRTDTQYF.

The CDR3 is CASSEWGQGSDTQYF. The CDR3 DNA follows: TGTGCCAGCAGTGAATGGGGACAGGGTTCAGATACGCAGTATTTT. J is TRBJ2-3 and V is TRBV2; 9 bases are shared with TRBD1. Germline CDR1 SNHLY, CDR2 FYNNEI. Trimming took 2 bases from V and 4 from J; bases not matched to a gene: 4. CDR3 length: 15 amino acids.

This clonotype was seen more than once but under ten times. The gene calls are TRBV29-1 and TRBJ2-7; D may be TRBD2 (6 bases). This CDR3 is built from 12 residues. Germline lookup yields CDR1 SQVTM and CDR2 ANQGSEA. Trimming cost V 7 bases and J 3 bases, with 13 bases left between them. CDR3 sequence: CSAKEGLYEQYF. CDR3 sequence (DNA): TGCAGCGCCAAGGAGGGCCTCTACGAGCAGTACTTC.

This clonotype showed up just once. Mismatch with germline at one junction end may stem from a read error. The V and J genes are TRBV7-2 and TRBJ2-1; 7 bases fit TRBD2. Germline V gene data show CDR1 as SGHTA and CDR2 as FQGNSA. The CDR3 totals 16 residues. Written as DNA, the CDR3 is TGTGCCAGCAGCCTTAGCGGGTTGAAATCCTACACTGAGCAGTTCTTC. Translated: CASSLSGLKSYTEQFF.

This clonotype has just a few counts. The chain carries TRBV3-1 and TRBJ1-2; possibly TRBD1 for D (6 bases). Between the trimmed V and J ends, which lost 5 bases and 2 bases, there was a span of 15 bases. The CDR3 sequence is 15 residues long. CDR1 and CDR2 (germline): LGHDT, YNNKEL (reference sequence). The DNA for the CDR3 is TGTGCCAGCAGCGCACAGGGTACGCCAAACTATGGCTACACCTTC. Its translation is CASSAQGTPNYGYTF.

The rearrangement uses TRBV20-1 and TRBJ1-4, with D possibly TRBD1 on 5 matching bases. CDR3 length equals 17 residues. Germline CDR1 is DFQATT and CDR2 is SNEGSKA (reference sequence). Deletions cut 2 bases from V and 0 bases from J, with 16 bases between. For the CDR3, the DNA is TGCAGTGCTAGAATCGCAGGGTCGCCGGCAACTAATGAAAAACTGTTTTTT. The encoded protein is CSARIAGSPATNEKLFF.